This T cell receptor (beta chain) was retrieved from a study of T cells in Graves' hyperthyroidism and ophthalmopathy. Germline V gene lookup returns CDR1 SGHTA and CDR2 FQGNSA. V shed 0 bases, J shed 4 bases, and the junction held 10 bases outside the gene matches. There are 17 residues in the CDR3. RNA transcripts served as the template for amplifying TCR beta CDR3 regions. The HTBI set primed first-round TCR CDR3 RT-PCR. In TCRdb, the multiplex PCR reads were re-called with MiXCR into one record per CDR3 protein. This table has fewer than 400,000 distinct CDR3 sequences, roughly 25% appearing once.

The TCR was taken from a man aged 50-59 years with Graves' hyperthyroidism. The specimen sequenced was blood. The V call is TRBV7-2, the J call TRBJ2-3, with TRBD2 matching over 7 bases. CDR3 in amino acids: CASSLAPSGGTADTQYF. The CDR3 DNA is TGTGCCAGCAGCTTAGCGCCTAGCGGAGGGACTGCAGATACGCAGTATTTT.